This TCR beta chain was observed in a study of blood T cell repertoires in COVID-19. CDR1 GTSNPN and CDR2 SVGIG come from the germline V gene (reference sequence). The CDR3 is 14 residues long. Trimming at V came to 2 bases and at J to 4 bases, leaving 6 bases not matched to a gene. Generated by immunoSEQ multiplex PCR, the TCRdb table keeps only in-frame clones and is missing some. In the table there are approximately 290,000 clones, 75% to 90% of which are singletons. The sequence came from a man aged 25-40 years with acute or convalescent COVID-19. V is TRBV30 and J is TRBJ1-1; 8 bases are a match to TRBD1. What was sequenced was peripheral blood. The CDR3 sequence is CAWSRTGLVTEAFF. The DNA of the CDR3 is TGTGCCTGGAGTAGGACAGGGCTCGTCACTGAAGCTTTCTTT.